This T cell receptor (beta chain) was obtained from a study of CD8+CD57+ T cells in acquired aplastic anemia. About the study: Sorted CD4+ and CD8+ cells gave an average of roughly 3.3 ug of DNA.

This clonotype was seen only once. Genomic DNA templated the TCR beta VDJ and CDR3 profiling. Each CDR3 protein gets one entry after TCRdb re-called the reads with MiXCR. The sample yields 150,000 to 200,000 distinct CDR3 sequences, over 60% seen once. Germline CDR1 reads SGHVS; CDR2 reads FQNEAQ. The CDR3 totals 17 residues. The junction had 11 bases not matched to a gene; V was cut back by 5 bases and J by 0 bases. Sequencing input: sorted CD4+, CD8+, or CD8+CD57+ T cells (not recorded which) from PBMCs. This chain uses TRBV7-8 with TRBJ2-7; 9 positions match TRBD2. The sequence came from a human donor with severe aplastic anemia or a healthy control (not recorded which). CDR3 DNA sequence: TGTGCCAGCAGCCCGTCCGGGACTAGCAAAAGCTCCTACGAGCAGTACTTC. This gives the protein CASSPSGTSKSSYEQYF.